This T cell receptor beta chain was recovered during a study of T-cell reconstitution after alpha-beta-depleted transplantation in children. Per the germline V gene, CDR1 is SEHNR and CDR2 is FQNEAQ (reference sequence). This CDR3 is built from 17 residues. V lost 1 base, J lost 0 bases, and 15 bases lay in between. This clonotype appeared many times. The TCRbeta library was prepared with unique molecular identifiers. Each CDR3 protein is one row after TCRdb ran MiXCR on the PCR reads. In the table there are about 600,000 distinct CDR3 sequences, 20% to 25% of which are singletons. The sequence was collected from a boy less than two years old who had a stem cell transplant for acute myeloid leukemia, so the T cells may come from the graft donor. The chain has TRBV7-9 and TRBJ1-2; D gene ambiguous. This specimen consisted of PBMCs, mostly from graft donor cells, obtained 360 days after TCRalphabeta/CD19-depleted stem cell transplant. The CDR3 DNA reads TGTGCCAGCAGCTTAGGCGACGGATCGAGACCTAACTATGGCTACACCTTC. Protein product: CASSLGDGSRPNYGYTF.